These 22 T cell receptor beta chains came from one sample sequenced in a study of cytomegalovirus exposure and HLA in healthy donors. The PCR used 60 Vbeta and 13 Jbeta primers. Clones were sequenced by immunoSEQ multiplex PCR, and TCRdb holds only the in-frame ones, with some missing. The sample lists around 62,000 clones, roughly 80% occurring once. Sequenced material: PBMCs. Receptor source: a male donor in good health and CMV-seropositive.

The CDR3 DNA is TGTGCCAGCAGCCAAGGAGGACAGAACACCGGGGAGCTGTTTTTT. Amino acid sequence: CASSQGGQNTGELFF. This sequence joins TRBV4-2 and TRBJ2-2, with D possibly TRBD1 on 5 matching bases. V lost 1 base and J lost 1, with 7 bases in between. There are 15 residues in the CDR3. From germline, CDR1 is LGHNA and CDR2 YNFKEQ.

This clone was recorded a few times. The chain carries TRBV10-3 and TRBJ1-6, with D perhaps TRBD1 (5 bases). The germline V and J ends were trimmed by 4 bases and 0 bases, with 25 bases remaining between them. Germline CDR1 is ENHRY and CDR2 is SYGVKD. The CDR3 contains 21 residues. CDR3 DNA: TGTGCCATCAGTGGGGGGAGGTCGCAGTCAGGCTCGAGCTCCTATAATTCACCCCTCCACTTT. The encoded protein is CAISGGRSQSGSSSYNSPLHF.

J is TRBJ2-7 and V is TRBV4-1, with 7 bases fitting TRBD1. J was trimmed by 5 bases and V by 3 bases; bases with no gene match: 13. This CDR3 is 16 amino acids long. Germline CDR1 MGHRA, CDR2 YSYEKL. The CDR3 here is CASSHPPQTGKNEQYF. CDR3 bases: TGCGCCAGCAGCCACCCACCACAGACAGGGAAGAACGAGCAGTACTTC.

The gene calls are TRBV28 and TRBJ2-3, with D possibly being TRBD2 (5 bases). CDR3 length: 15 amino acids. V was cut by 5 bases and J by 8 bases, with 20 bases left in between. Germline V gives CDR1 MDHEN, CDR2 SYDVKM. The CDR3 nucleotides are TGTGCCAGCAGTCTAGCCGCGGGTGTGTTGGGTACGCAGTATTTT. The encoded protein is CASSLAAGVLGTQYF.

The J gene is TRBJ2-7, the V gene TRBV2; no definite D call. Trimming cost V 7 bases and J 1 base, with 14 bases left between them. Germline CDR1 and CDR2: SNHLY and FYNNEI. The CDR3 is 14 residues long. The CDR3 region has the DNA TGTGCCAGCACCGAAAACCCGAGATCCTACGAGCAGTACTTC. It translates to CASTENPRSYEQYF. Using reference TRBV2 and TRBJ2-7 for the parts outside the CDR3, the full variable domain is EPEVTQTPSHQVTQMGQEVILRCVPISNHLYFYWYRQILGQKVEFLVSFYNNEISEKSEIFDDQFSVERPDGSNFTLKIRSTKLEDSAMYFCASTENPRSYEQYFGPGTRLTVT.

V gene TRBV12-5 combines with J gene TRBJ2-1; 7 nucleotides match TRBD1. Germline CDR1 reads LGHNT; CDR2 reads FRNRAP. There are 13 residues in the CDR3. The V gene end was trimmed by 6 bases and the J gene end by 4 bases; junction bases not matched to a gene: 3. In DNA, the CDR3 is TGTGCTAGTGGCGGGACAGAATACAATGAGCAGTTCTTC. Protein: CASGGTEYNEQFF. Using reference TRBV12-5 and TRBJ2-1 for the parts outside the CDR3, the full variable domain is DARVTQTPRHKVTEMGQEVTMRCQPILGHNTVFWYRQTMMQGLELLAYFRNRAPLDDSGMPKDRFSAEMPDATLATLKIQPSEPRDSAVYFCASGGTEYNEQFFGPGTRLTVL.

CDR3 residues: CASSFPGGVYEQYF. The DNA for the CDR3 is TGTGCCAGCAGTTTTCCGGGGGGGGTTTACGAGCAGTACTTC. The chain employs TRBV2 and TRBJ2-7; 8 nucleotides agree with TRBD2. After removal of 5 bases from V and 4 bases from J, the junction contained 7 bases not matched to a gene. The CDR3 length is 14 residues. Germline V gene lookup returns CDR1 SNHLY and CDR2 FYNNEI.

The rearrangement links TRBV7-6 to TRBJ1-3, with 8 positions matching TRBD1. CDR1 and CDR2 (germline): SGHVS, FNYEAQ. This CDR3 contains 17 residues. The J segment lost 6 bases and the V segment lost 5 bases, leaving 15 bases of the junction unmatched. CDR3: CASSQALQGAWANTIYF. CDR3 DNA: TGTGCCAGCAGCCAAGCGCTCCAGGGGGCATGGGCAAACACCATATATTTT.

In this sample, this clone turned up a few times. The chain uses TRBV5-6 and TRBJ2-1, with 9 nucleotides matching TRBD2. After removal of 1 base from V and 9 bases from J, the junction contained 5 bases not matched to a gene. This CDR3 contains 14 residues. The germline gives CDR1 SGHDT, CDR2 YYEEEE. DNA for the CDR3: TGTGCCAGCAGCTTGTGGGGACTAGCAGCTGAGCAGTTCTTC. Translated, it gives CASSLWGLAAEQFF.

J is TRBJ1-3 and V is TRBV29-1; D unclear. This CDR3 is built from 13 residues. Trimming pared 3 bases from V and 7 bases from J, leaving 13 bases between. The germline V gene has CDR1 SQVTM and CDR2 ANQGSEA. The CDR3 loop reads CSVDGRGVNTIYF. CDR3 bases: TGCAGCGTTGATGGGCGCGGGGTTAACACCATATATTTT.

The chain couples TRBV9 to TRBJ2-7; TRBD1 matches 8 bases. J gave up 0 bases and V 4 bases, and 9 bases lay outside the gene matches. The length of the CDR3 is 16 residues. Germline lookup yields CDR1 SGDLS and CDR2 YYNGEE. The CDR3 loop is CASSPPQGGSSYEQYF. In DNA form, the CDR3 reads TGTGCCAGCAGCCCCCCACAGGGGGGTTCCTCCTACGAGCAGTACTTC.

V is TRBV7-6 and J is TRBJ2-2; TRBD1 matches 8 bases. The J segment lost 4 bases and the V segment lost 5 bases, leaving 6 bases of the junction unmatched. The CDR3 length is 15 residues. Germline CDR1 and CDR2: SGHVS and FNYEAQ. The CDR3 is CASSVRTGGTGELFF. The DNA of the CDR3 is TGTGCCAGCAGCGTACGTACAGGGGGCACCGGGGAGCTGTTTTTT.

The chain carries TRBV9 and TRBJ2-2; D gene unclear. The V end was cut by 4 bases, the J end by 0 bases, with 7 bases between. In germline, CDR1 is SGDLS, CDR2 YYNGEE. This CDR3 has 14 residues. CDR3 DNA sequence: TGTGCCAGCAGCTCAGGATCGAACACCGGGGAGCTGTTTTTT. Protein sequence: CASSSGSNTGELFF.

The CDR3 DNA sequence: TGTGCCAGCAGTCTCGGGGGGACAGGGAAATATGGCTACACCTTC. It specifies CASSLGGTGKYGYTF. The rearrangement uses TRBV28 and TRBJ1-2, with 9 bases identical to TRBD1. Trimming removed 5 bases from V and 5 bases from J; junction bases left unmatched: 9. CDR1 is MDHEN, CDR2 SYDVKM, per germline. This CDR3 has 15 amino acids.

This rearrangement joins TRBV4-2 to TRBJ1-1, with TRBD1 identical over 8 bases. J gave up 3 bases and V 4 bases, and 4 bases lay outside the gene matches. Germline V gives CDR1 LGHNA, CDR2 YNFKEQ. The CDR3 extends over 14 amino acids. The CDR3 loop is CASSRGQGDTEAFF. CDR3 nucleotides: TGTGCCAGCAGCCGAGGACAGGGCGACACTGAAGCTTTCTTT.

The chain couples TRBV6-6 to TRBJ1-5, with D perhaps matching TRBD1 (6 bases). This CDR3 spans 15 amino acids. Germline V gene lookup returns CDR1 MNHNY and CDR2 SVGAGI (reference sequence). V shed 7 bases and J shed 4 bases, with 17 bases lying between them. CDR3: CASTDGGGRNQPQHF. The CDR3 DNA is TGTGCCAGCACCGATGGCGGGGGCCGGAATCAGCCCCAGCATTTT.

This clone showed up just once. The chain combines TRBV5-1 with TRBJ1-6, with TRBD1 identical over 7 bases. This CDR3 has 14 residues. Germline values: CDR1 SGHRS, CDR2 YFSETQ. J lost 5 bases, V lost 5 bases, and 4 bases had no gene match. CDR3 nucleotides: TGCGCCAGCAGGAGGGACAGCGATAATTCACCCCTCCACTTT. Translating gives CASRRDSDNSPLHF.

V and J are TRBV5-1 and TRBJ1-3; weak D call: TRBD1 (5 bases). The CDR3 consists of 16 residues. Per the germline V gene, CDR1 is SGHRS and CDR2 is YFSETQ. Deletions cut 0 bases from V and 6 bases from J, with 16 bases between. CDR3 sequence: CASSLVTGGIKNTIYF. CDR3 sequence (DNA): TGCGCCAGCAGCTTGGTTACGGGGGGAATAAAAAACACCATATATTTT. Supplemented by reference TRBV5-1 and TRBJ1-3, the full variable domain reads KAGVTQTPRYLIKTRGQQVTLSCSPISGHRSVSWYQQTPGQGLQFLFEYFSETQRNKGNFPGRFSGRQFSNSRSEMNVSTLELGDSALYLCASSLVTGGIKNTIYFGEGSWLTVV.

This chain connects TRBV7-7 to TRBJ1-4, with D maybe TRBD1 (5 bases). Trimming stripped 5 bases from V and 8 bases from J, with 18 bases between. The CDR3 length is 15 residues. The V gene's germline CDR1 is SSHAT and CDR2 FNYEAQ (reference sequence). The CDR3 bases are TGTGCCAGCAGCCCTGGGAGGGTGTGGGACGAAAAACTGTTTTTT. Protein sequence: CASSPGRVWDEKLFF.

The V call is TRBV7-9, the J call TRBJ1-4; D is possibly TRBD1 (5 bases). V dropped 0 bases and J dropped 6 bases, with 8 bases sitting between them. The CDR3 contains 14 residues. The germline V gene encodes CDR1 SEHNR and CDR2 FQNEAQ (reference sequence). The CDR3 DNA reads TGTGCCAGCAGCTTAGCTGGGGCCTATGAAAAACTGTTTTTT. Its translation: CASSLAGAYEKLFF. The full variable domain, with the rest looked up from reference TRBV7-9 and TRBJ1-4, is DTGVSQNPRHKITKRGQNVTFRCDPISEHNRLYWYRQTLGQGPEFLTYFQNEAQLEKSRLLSDRFSAERPKGSFSTLEIQRTEQGDSAMYLCASSLAGAYEKLFFGSGTQLSVL.

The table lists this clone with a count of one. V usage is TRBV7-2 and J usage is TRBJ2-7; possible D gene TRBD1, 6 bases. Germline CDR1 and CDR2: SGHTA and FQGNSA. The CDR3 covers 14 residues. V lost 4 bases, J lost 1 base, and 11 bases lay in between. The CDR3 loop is CASSSNRASYEQYF. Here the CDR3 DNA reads TGTGCCAGCAGCTCCAACAGGGCATCCTACGAGCAGTACTTC.

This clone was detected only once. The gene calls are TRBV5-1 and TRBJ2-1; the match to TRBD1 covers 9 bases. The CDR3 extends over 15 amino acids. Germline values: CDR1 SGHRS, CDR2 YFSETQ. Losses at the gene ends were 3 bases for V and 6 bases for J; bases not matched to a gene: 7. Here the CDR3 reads CASSYDRGLGNEQFF. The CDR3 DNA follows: TGCGCCAGCAGCTATGACAGGGGGTTGGGCAATGAGCAGTTCTTC. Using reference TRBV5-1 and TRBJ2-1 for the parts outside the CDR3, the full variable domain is KAGVTQTPRYLIKTRGQQVTLSCSPISGHRSVSWYQQTPGQGLQFLFEYFSETQRNKGNFPGRFSGRQFSNSRSEMNVSTLELGDSALYLCASSYDRGLGNEQFFGPGTRLTVL.